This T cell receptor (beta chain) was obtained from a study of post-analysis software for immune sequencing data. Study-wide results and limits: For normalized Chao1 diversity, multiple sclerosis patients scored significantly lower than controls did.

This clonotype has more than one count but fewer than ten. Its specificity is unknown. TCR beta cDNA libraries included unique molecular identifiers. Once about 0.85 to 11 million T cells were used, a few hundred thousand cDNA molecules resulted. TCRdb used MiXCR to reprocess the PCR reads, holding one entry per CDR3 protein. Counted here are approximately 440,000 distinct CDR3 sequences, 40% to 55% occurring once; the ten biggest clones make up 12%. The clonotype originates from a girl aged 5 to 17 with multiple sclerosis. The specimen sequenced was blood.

DNA for the CDR3: TGCAGCGTTGGTCAGGGGAAAGAGACCCAGTACTTC. Translated, it gives CSVGQGKETQYF. The chain couples TRBV29-1 to TRBJ2-5, with a weak D call TRBD1 (6 bases). Germline CDR1 SQVTM, CDR2 ANQGSEA. Trimming stripped 4 bases from V and 3 bases from J, with 9 bases between. The CDR3 totals 12 residues.